The 15 T cell receptor beta chains reported below all come from one sample, sequenced in a study of blood T cell repertoires in COVID-19. Using immunoSEQ multiplex PCR, the repertoire was profiled, and TCRdb retains in-frame clones only, with some absent. The sample includes 120,000 or so clones, 85% of them seen just once. Sequencing was performed on peripheral blood. The receptors derive from an elderly woman with acute or convalescent COVID-19.

This rearrangement joins TRBV20-1 to TRBJ1-1, with a tentative D call TRBD1 (6 bases). Germline V lookup: CDR1 DFQATT, CDR2 SNEGSKA (reference sequence). V lost 3 bases, J lost 8 bases, and 7 bases lay in between. The CDR3 covers 10 residues. The CDR3 here is CSASRGEAFF. The CDR3 region has the DNA TGCAGTGCTAGTAGGGGGGAAGCTTTCTTT.

The count of this clone is one. The rearrangement uses TRBV24-1 and TRBJ1-4, with D maybe TRBD1 (6 bases). Looked up from germline, CDR1 is KGHDR and CDR2 is SFDVKD. V lost 2 bases and J 6 bases, leaving 24 bases between the germline ends. This CDR3 contains 19 residues. CDR3 in amino acids: CATSDSTLSGRGLDEKLFF. As DNA, the CDR3 is TGTGCCACCAGTGATTCCACTTTATCCGGCAGGGGCCTCGATGAAAAACTGTTTTTT.

The rearrangement uses TRBV12-3 or TRBV12-4 and TRBJ1-5; possible D gene TRBD1, 5 bases. V gave up 4 bases and J gave up 5 bases, with 9 bases separating them. The CDR3 spans 13 residues. The CDR3 protein is CASSSTVYQPQHF. For the CDR3, the DNA is TGTGCCAGCAGTTCGACAGTATATCAGCCCCAGCATTTT.

The chain has TRBV5-5 and TRBJ1-5, with D possibly TRBD1 on 5 matching bases. CDR3 size: 15 residues. Germline lookup yields CDR1 SGHKS and CDR2 YYEKEE (reference sequence). Trimming removed 4 bases from V and 4 bases from J, with 15 bases in between. This CDR3 reads CASSPFPGGNQPQHF. The CDR3 coding sequence is TGTGCCAGCAGCCCTTTCCCGGGGGGAAATCAGCCCCAGCATTTT.

This chain connects TRBV7-2 to TRBJ1-1; TRBD1 aligns across 7 bases. With V trimmed by 5 bases and J by 5 bases, 8 bases remained unmatched. The CDR3 extends over 14 amino acids. CDR1 is SGHTA and CDR2 is FQGNSA in the germline V gene. CDR3 in DNA: TGTGCCAGCAGCCGCTCAGGGGGAAGGACTGAAGCTTTCTTT. Protein product: CASSRSGGRTEAFF.

The chain recombines TRBV6-2 or TRBV6-3 with TRBJ1-1; TRBD1 matches at 7 bases. CDR3 length: 12 residues. Looked up from germline, CDR1 is MNHEY and CDR2 is SVGEGT. The V and J ends lost 5 bases and 6 bases, in that order; junction bases with no gene match: 3. CDR3 sequence reads: CASSEGAAEAFF. The CDR3 DNA reads TGTGCCAGCAGTGAGGGGGCCGCTGAAGCTTTCTTT.

This chain links TRBV7-9 with TRBJ2-1; 8 nucleotides agree with TRBD2. Germline V gene lookup returns CDR1 SEHNR and CDR2 FQNEAQ (reference sequence). The CDR3 loop spans 14 amino acids. J was trimmed by 3 bases and V by 5 bases; bases with no gene match: 3. The CDR3 loop is CASSPSGGYNEQFF. CDR3 in DNA: TGTGCCAGCAGCCCGAGCGGGGGCTACAATGAGCAGTTCTTC.

J is TRBJ2-1 and V is TRBV5-1; 10 bases line up with TRBD2. The CDR3 runs to 18 residues. The junction had 14 bases not matched to a gene; V was cut back by 4 bases and J by 4 bases. Per germline, CDR1 SGHRS and CDR2 YFSETQ. CDR3 sequence (DNA): TGCGCCAGCAGCCGAGGAGACTTTAGCGGGGGGACTTACAATGAGCAGTTCTTC. The encoded protein is CASSRGDFSGGTYNEQFF.

The CDR3 region has the DNA TGTGCCAGCAGTGAACGAGGGAAAGGAAACACCATATATTTT. It specifies CASSERGKGNTIYF. V gene TRBV6-1 combines with J gene TRBJ1-3; D remains unclear. The CDR3 spans 14 residues. The ends were cut back, 2 bases at V and 4 bases at J, with 9 bases in the middle. Germline V gives CDR1 MNHNS, CDR2 SASEGT.

This rearrangement joins TRBV27 to TRBJ2-7; the D gene is possibly TRBD2 (5 bases). Between the trimmed V and J ends, which lost 10 bases and 3 bases, there was a span of 10 bases. Germline CDR1 reads MNHEY; CDR2 reads SMNVEV (reference sequence). The CDR3 runs 11 residues. The CDR3 here is CATHRGYEQYF. The DNA of the CDR3 is TGTGCCACCCACCGGGGCTACGAGCAGTACTTC.

A single count supports this clone. The V and J genes are TRBV5-8 and TRBJ2-5, with 12 bases that match TRBD1. The CDR3 spans 18 residues. Germline assignment: CDR1 SGHTS and CDR2 YDEGEE. V gave up 0 bases and J gave up 5 bases; unmatched junction bases: 11. The chain's CDR3 is CASSLGGTGTGGLETQYF. DNA for the CDR3: TGTGCCAGCAGCTTGGGCGGTACCGGGACAGGGGGCCTGGAGACCCAGTACTTC.

This rearrangement joins TRBV10-3 to TRBJ1-2, with D possibly being TRBD1 (6 bases). The CDR3 is made up of 13 amino acids. CDR1 and CDR2 from the germline V gene are ENHRY and SYGVKD. With 3 bases removed from V and 2 bases from J, the gap between germline ends came to 7 bases. This CDR3 reads CAISEGGNYGYTF. DNA for the CDR3: TGTGCCATCAGTGAAGGGGGAAACTATGGCTACACCTTC.

The V call is TRBV5-4, the J call TRBJ2-3; 8 bases map to TRBD1. The ends lost 4 bases at V and 1 base at J; junction bases unmatched: 5. Germline lookup yields CDR1 SGHNT and CDR2 YYREEE (reference sequence). The CDR3 runs 15 residues. The CDR3 reads CASSLGGQGTDTQYF. CDR3 sequence (DNA): TGTGCCAGCAGCCTTGGGGGACAGGGCACAGATACGCAGTATTTT.

J is TRBJ2-1 and V is TRBV7-3; tentatively, D is TRBD1 (5 bases). The CDR3 is 12 residues long. CDR1 and CDR2 from the germline V gene are SGHTA and FQGTGA. Trimming took off 4 bases at V and 9 bases at J, with 10 bases between the two ends. The CDR3 region is CASSSGLGEQFF. The CDR3 coding sequence is TGTGCCAGCAGCTCAGGGTTGGGTGAGCAGTTCTTC.

The J gene is TRBJ1-4, the V gene TRBV5-1, with a tentative D call TRBD1 (5 bases). Trimming took off 1 base at V and 7 bases at J, with 14 bases between the two ends. Germline-derived CDR1 and CDR2 are SGHRS and YFSETQ. CDR3 size: 15 residues. In DNA, the CDR3 is TGCGCCAGCAGCTTGAGGGGATCGCGAGGTGAAAAACTGTTTTTT. Its protein product is CASSLRGSRGEKLFF.